This T cell receptor beta chain comes out of a study of T cell responses to AZD1222 COVID-19 vaccine (dated by TCRdb to about 2021). Notes on the research overall: TCR sequencing was performed for 230 to 250 trial participants, of whom about 210 were given two doses of AZD1222 and around 25 were given two doses of MenACWY control vaccine. Enrollment into the trials was organized by age into subgroups of 18-55, 56-69 and 70-plus years, and those subgroups contained roughly 150, 30 and 60 TCR-sequenced participants, respectively.

In the paper's terms, the time point label means: about 28 days (+/-7) after the second vaccine dose. AZD1222 recipients with second doses at about 4 weeks or about 12 weeks were pooled, because spike-specific TCR depth and breadth did not differ between schedules. Vaccinee samples came from UK trials COV001 and COV002, including a single-blind randomized controlled phase 2/3 trial of AZD1222 (ChAdOx1 nCoV-19) in healthy adults. For TCRbeta chain sequencing, PBMC samples were collected from trial participants at day 0 and at day 28 after the second dose. Points on this clone: No antigen is known for it. It has no much larger one-base neighbor in the sample; base qualities were not kept.

The CDR3 regions of human TCRbeta chains were subjected to immunosequencing. The study's processing was this. TCRs in the repertoires were compared against a reference library of SARS-CoV-2-specific TCRs that had been generated with the MIRA antigen-specificity platform. Breadth was defined as the fraction of unique TCRs that were SARS-CoV-2-associated, and depth was defined as the fraction of total T cells that were SARS-CoV-2-associated. Using the MIRA data, each spike-specific TCR was mapped to the spike region that the TCR reacts to and placed in a CD4 or CD8 class. Log10-transformed breadth and depth values were compared by one-way ANOVA with Sidak's multiple comparisons tests. TCRdb took this table from immuneACCESS and kept in-frame rearrangements with V and J called. Such tables lack part of the clones; where checked against another copy, unresolved V genes explain under half of the gap, and the rest is unexplained. That table gives V, J and clone size, and the DNA gave D and trimming. Counted in this sample were 110,000 or so clones; around 88% of them appeared once. Together, the top ten hold under 6.5% of the sample.

Relative to germline, V is 0 bases shorter and J is 1 base shorter, with 2 bases between their ends. The CDR3, from cysteine to phenylalanine, totals 13 residues. Only CDR3 DNA remains: 39 bases, in frame from the first base. CDR1 and CDR2 are drawn from the germline V gene: SGDLS, YYNGEE. The full study reports these points: The 56-69-year group was small, and its depth increase did not reach significance, likely because of low power. Most participants were white British and females outnumbered males, and the authors suggested that clonal diversity may have been underestimated. Because no day 14 peak-response samples were available, the repertoires could be characterized only after the peak T cell response. Reportedly, almost half of the unique spike-specific TCRs recognized epitopes lying outside the regions that are mutated in the B.1.351 and B.1.1.7 variants. After two AZD1222 doses, both the breadth and the depth of spike-specific TCRs were significantly higher than at day 0 and than in MenACWY recipients. The vaccine-associated CD4 TCRs covered the entire spike protein, and the dominant responses fell in regions 160-218 and 743-854. Conclusions about previously exposed vaccinees were limited because only a handful of AZD1222 recipients were SARS-CoV-2 seropositive at baseline.

The starting material was peripheral blood, obtained 28 days after the second AZD1222 dose. Here the chain combines TRBV9 and TRBJ1-5, with no confident D gene call. This receptor was identified in an adult who received the AZD1222 COVID-19 vaccine. The CDR3 sequence is CASSVGSNQPQHF. The base sequence is TGTGCCAGCAGCGTAGGAAGCAATCAGCCCCAGCATTTT.